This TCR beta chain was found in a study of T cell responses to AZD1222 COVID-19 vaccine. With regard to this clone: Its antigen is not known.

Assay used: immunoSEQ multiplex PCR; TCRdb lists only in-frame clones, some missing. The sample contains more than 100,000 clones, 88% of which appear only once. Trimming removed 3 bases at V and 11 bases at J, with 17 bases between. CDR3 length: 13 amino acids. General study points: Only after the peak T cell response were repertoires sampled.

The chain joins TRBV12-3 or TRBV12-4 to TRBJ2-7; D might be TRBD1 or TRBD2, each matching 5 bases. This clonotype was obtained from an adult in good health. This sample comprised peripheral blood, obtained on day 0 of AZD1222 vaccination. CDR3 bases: TGTGCCAGCAGTTTGGGTCACCGGGACCCAGAGTACTTC. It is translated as CASSLGHRDPEYF.